These 22 T cell receptor beta chains came from one sample sequenced in a study of identical twins. Via MiXCR, TCRdb re-called the 5' RACE reads, giving one row per CDR3 protein. The sample records hundreds of thousands of distinct CDR3 sequences, about 8% being singletons. The same data also went into a second study, on yellow fever vaccine responses in identical twins.

Material for sequencing was memory (CD45RO+) T cells sorted from blood. These receptors originate from a woman between 18 and 29 years old in good health.

This clonotype showed up many times. V and J are TRBV7-9 and TRBJ1-4, with D unresolved. The CDR3 runs to 14 residues. CDR1 is SEHNR and CDR2 is FQNEAQ in the germline V gene (reference sequence). Trimming left V 1 base short and J 5 bases short, with 8 bases between. CDR3 sequence: CASSLDLLNEKLFF. The CDR3 coding sequence is TGTGCCAGCAGCTTAGATTTGTTGAATGAAAAACTGTTTTTT. Full variable domain (missing parts from reference TRBV7-9 and TRBJ1-4): DTGVSQNPRHKITKRGQNVTFRCDPISEHNRLYWYRQTLGQGPEFLTYFQNEAQLEKSRLLSDRFSAERPKGSFSTLEIQRTEQGDSAMYLCASSLDLLNEKLFFGSGTQLSVL.

The chain recombines TRBV20-1 with TRBJ2-5, with 8 nucleotides matching TRBD2. V lost 5 bases to trimming and J lost 5 bases; unmatched junction nucleotides: 7. The germline V gene encodes CDR1 DFQATT and CDR2 SNEGSKA (reference sequence). This CDR3 spans 13 amino acids. Written as DNA, the CDR3 is TGCAGTGCTGCCGGACTAGCAGGCGAGACCCAGTACTTC. Translated: CSAAGLAGETQYF.

The chain employs TRBV3-1 and TRBJ2-1, with no clear D. The CDR3 length is 11 residues. Trimming removed 1 base from V and 10 bases from J, with 5 bases in between. Germline V gene lookup returns CDR1 LGHDT and CDR2 YNNKEL (reference sequence). The CDR3 DNA is TGTGCCAGCAGCCAAGGCTGGGAGCAGTTCTTC. It yields the protein CASSQGWEQFF.

The chain combines TRBV25-1 with TRBJ2-7, with D possibly matching TRBD2 (7 bases). CDR3 length: 12 residues. In germline, CDR1 is MGHDK, CDR2 SYGVNS. V lost 8 bases and J 4 bases, leaving 12 bases between the germline ends. CDR3 DNA: TGTGCCAGCGGCGGGGGCGGGTACGAGCAGTACTTC. Translating it yields CASGGGGYEQYF.

This rearrangement joins TRBV9 to TRBJ2-2; 7 bases align to TRBD1. Germline CDR1 is SGDLS and CDR2 is YYNGEE. Trimming cost V 0 bases and J 0 bases; bases outside gene matches: 8. The CDR3 consists of 18 residues. DNA of the CDR3: TGTGCCAGCAGCGTAGGAGGGGGCCGATTTTCGAACACCGGGGAGCTGTTTTTT. It encodes CASSVGGGRFSNTGELFF.

At least ten counts were recorded for this clonotype. The chain combines TRBV10-3 with TRBJ2-2; the match to TRBD1 covers 10 bases. CDR3 length: 14 residues. Germline V gives CDR1 ENHRY, CDR2 SYGVKD. With V trimmed by 10 bases and J by 1 base, 3 bases remained unmatched. CDR3 loop: CATGTGENTGELFF. The CDR3 DNA reads TGTGCCACCGGGACAGGGGAGAACACCGGGGAGCTGTTTTTT.

This clonotype has ten or more counts. The gene calls are TRBV6-1 and TRBJ2-7, with 12 bases identical to TRBD2. The CDR3 has 15 amino acids. The germline V gene has CDR1 MNHNS and CDR2 SASEGT. J lost 3 bases, V lost 6 bases, and 6 bases had no gene match. CDR3 residues: CASSIGTSGFYEQYF. CDR3 coding DNA: TGTGCCAGCAGCATCGGGACTAGCGGGTTCTACGAGCAGTACTTC.

This clonotype has just a few counts. The CDR3 loop is CASSLTGEGNTEAFF. In DNA, the CDR3 is TGTGCCAGCAGTTTAACAGGGGAAGGGAACACTGAAGCTTTCTTT. This chain links TRBV28 with TRBJ1-1, with 7 bases identical to TRBD1. After removal of 2 bases from V and 1 base from J, the junction contained 4 bases not matched to a gene. Germline lookup yields CDR1 MDHEN and CDR2 SYDVKM. This CDR3 spans 15 amino acids.

V is TRBV20-1 and J is TRBJ2-1, with TRBD2 identical over 10 bases. CDR3 length: 15 amino acids. After removal of 3 bases from V and 7 bases from J, the junction contained 9 bases not matched to a gene. Germline lookup yields CDR1 DFQATT and CDR2 SNEGSKA (reference sequence). In DNA, the CDR3 is TGCAGTGCTAGGGGAAGCGGGGGGGCCTCGAATGAGCAGTTCTTC. The encoded protein is CSARGSGGASNEQFF.

As DNA, the CDR3 is TGTGCCAGCAGCGGGTCAGTCGGACCCCACAATGAGCAGTTCTTC. It yields the protein CASSGSVGPHNEQFF. J is TRBJ2-1 and V is TRBV11-2; D is uncertain. The V gene lost 5 bases and the J gene lost 5 bases, with 16 bases spanning the gap. CDR1 is SGHAT, CDR2 FQNNGV, per germline. CDR3 length equals 15 residues.

V gene TRBV3-1 combines with J gene TRBJ2-1; D unresolved. The CDR3 totals 17 residues. Trimming took 10 bases from V and 1 from J, leaving 23 bases between them. Germline V gene lookup returns CDR1 LGHDT and CDR2 YNNKEL (reference sequence). For the CDR3, the DNA is TGTGCCACCTGCACACGGGTACCTTGGGCATCCTACAATGAGCAGTTCTTC. Its protein product is CATCTRVPWASYNEQFF.

The chain joins TRBV10-1 to TRBJ2-1; TRBD1 aligns across 8 bases. This CDR3 is built from 14 residues. Trimming at V came to 8 bases and at J to 4 bases, leaving 7 bases not matched to a gene. The germline CDR1 and CDR2 sequences are WNHNN and SYGVQD (reference sequence). The CDR3 sequence is CASGRGQAYNEQFF. In nucleotides, the CDR3 is TGCGCCAGCGGACGGGGACAGGCTTACAATGAGCAGTTCTTC.

This clonotype was seen a handful of times. The chain has TRBV11-2 and TRBJ2-1; 12 bases match TRBD2. Trimming cost V 3 bases and J 1 base; bases outside gene matches: 10. This CDR3 has 19 amino acids. Germline loops: CDR1 SGHAT, CDR2 FQNNGV. The CDR3 DNA reads as TGTGCCAGCAGCTTCCTCCTGACTAGCGGGAGTGGATCCTACAATGAGCAGTTCTTC. Amino acid sequence: CASSFLLTSGSGSYNEQFF.

The table lists this clonotype with a few counts. The chain uses TRBV7-2 and TRBJ2-3; D is unresolved. Trimming cost V 6 bases and J 10 bases, with 14 bases left between them. The CDR3 spans 12 residues. Per germline, CDR1 SGHTA and CDR2 FQGNSA. DNA for the CDR3: TGTGCCAGCAGGTTGCAGGATTACGCGCAGTATTTT. Translated, it gives CASRLQDYAQYF.

The chain uses TRBV6-5 and TRBJ2-7, with D maybe TRBD2 (5 bases). CDR3 size: 14 residues. CDR1 and CDR2 (germline): MNHEY, SVGAGI. Trimming took off 4 bases at V and 3 bases at J, with 13 bases between the two ends. The CDR3, as DNA: TGTGCCAGCAGTTTAAAGCGGTTCGACTACGAGCAGTACTTC. It translates to CASSLKRFDYEQYF.

The chain employs TRBV3-1 and TRBJ2-7; tentatively, D is TRBD1 (6 bases). Looked up from germline, CDR1 is LGHDT and CDR2 is YNNKEL (reference sequence). The CDR3 runs 13 residues. V lost 3 bases and J lost 2, with 8 bases in between. CDR3 loop: CASSHGQPYEQYF. CDR3 nucleotides: TGTGCCAGCAGCCATGGACAGCCCTACGAGCAGTACTTC.

This clonotype occurred a few times. This chain uses TRBV28 with TRBJ2-7; no firm D call. The CDR3 contains 13 residues. V dropped 3 bases and J dropped 6 bases, with 12 bases sitting between them. The germline V gene has CDR1 MDHEN and CDR2 SYDVKM. CDR3 amino acids: CASSLITYGEQYF. As DNA, the CDR3 is TGTGCCAGCAGTTTGATAACTTATGGCGAGCAGTACTTC.

This clonotype turned up a few times. The rearrangement uses TRBV2 and TRBJ1-5; TRBD1 is a possible D gene (6 bases). The germline gives CDR1 SNHLY, CDR2 FYNNEI. Trimming cost V 4 bases and J 10 bases, with 14 bases left between them. This CDR3 has 13 residues. The CDR3 loop is CASSVGTRDPQHF. DNA of the CDR3: TGTGCCAGCAGTGTCGGGACAAGGGATCCCCAGCATTTT.

This clonotype was seen a few times. This chain joins TRBV28 and TRBJ2-3; the D gene is possibly TRBD2 (6 bases). The V gene's germline CDR1 is MDHEN and CDR2 SYDVKM. V gave up 6 bases and J gave up 4 bases, with 20 bases separating them. The CDR3 extends over 16 amino acids. The CDR3 here is CASRPRGLLLPDTQYF. The CDR3 DNA reads TGTGCCAGCAGGCCCCGGGGACTCCTTCTCCCAGATACGCAGTATTTT.

The chain uses TRBV5-5 and TRBJ2-7; possible D gene TRBD2, 6 bases. CDR3 size: 15 residues. Germline CDR1 reads SGHKS; CDR2 reads YYEKEE (reference sequence). Deletions cut 2 bases from V and 0 bases from J, with 12 bases between. The CDR3 DNA sequence: TGTGCCAGCAGCTTCGGGGGTTTGGGCTCCTACGAGCAGTACTTC. This sequence encodes CASSFGGLGSYEQYF.

This chain links TRBV12-3 or TRBV12-4 with TRBJ1-6; 7 bases are a match to TRBD1. CDR3 size: 15 residues. Trimming cost V 2 bases and J 7 bases; bases outside gene matches: 5. This chain's CDR3 is CASSLSNRGNSPLHF. DNA for the CDR3: TGTGCCAGCAGTTTATCGAACAGGGGCAATTCACCCCTCCACTTT.

The table lists this clonotype with a few counts. The CDR3 loop reads CASSGDTGGNQPQHF. The CDR3 DNA reads as TGTGCCAGCAGTGGGGATACAGGGGGAAATCAGCCCCAGCATTTT. The chain has TRBV2 and TRBJ1-5, with 8 bases matching TRBD1. Germline V gene lookup returns CDR1 SNHLY and CDR2 FYNNEI. With 4 bases clipped from V and 4 bases from J, the junction kept 6 bases outside the gene matches. The CDR3 loop spans 15 amino acids.